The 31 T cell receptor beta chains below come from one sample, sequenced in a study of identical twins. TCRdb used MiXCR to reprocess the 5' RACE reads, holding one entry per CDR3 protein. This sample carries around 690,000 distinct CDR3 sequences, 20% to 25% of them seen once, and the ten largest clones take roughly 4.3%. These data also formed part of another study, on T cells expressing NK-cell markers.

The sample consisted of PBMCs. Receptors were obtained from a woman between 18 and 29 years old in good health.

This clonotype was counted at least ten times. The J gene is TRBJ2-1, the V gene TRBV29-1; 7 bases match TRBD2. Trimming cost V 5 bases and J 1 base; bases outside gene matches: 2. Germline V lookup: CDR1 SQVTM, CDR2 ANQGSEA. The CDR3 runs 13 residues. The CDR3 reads CSVMGGSYNEQFF. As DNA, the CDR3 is TGCAGCGTTATGGGGGGGTCCTACAATGAGCAGTTCTTC.

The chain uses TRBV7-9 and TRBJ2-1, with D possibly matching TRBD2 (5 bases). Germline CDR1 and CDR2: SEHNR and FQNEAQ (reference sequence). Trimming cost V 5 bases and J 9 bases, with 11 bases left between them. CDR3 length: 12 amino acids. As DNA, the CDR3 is TGTGCCAGCAGCGAGACCGGGGTTGAGCAGTTCTTC. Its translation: CASSETGVEQFF.

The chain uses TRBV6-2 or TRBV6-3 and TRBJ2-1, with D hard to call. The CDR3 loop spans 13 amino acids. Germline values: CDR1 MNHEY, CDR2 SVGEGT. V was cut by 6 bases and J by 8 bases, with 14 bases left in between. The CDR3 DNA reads TGTGCCAGCAGGGCCCGGCTCCCCCATGAGCAGTTCTTC. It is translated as CASRARLPHEQFF.

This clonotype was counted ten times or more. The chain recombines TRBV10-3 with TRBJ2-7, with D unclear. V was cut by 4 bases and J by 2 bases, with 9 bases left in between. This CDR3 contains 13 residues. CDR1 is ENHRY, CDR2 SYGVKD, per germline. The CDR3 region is CAISGGGPYEQYF. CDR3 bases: TGTGCCATCAGTGGTGGCGGTCCCTACGAGCAGTACTTC.

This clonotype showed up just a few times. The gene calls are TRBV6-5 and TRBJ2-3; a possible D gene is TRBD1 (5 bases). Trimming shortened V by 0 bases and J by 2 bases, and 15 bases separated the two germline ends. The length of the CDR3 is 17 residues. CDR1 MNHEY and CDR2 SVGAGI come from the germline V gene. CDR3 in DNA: TGTGCCAGCAGTTACTCCAAGGGGTACGGCAACACAGATACGCAGTATTTT. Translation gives CASSYSKGYGNTDTQYF.

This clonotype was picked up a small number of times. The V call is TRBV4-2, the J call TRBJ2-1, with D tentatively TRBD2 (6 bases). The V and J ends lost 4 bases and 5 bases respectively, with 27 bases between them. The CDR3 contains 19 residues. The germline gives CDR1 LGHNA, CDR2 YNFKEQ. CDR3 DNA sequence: TGTGCCAGCAGCCCAGTTACCTGGTCCTACGGCGGGGATAACAATGAGCAGTTCTTC. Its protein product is CASSPVTWSYGGDNNEQFF.

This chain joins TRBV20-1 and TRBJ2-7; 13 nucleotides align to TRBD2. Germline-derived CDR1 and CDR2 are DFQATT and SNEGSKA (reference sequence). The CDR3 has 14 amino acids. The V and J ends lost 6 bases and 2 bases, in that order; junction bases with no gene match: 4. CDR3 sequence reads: CSAKGLAGPYEQYF. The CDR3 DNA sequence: TGCAGTGCGAAGGGACTAGCGGGGCCCTACGAGCAGTACTTC.

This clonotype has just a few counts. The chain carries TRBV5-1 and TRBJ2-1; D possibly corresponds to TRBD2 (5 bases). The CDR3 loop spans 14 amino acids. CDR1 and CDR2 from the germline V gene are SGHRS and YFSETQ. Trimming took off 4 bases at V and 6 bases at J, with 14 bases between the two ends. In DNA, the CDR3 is TGCGCCAGCAGCCCGGACTCCCCGCTCAATGAGCAGTTCTTC. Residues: CASSPDSPLNEQFF.

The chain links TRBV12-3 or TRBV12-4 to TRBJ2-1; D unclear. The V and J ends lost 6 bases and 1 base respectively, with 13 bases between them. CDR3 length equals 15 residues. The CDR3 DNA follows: TGTGCCAGCAGCCGGAAGGACGGTTCCTACAATGAGCAGTTCTTC. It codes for CASSRKDGSYNEQFF.

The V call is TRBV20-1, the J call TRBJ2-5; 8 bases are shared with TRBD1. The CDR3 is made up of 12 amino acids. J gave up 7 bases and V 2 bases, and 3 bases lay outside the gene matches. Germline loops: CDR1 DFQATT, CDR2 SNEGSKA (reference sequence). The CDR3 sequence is CSARTGQGTQYF. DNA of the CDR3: TGCAGTGCTAGAACCGGACAGGGGACCCAGTACTTC.

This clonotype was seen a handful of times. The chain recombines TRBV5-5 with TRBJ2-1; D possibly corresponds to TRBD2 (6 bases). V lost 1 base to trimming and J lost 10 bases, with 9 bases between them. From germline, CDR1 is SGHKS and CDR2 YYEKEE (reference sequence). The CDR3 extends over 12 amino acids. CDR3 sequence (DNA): TGTGCCAGCAGCTTGACTAGCACGGAGCAGTTCTTC. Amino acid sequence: CASSLTSTEQFF.

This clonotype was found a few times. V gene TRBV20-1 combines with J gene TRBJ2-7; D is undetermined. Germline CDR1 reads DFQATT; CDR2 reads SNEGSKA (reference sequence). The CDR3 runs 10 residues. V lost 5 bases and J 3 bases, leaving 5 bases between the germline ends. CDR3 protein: CSALHYEQYF. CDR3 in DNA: TGCAGTGCTCTCCACTACGAGCAGTACTTC.

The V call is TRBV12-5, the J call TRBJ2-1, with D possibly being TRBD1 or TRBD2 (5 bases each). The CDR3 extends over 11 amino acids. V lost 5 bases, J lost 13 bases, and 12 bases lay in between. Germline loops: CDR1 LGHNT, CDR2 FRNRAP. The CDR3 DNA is TGTGCTAGTGGTCCCCGGGACCCTCAGTTCTTC. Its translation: CASGPRDPQFF.

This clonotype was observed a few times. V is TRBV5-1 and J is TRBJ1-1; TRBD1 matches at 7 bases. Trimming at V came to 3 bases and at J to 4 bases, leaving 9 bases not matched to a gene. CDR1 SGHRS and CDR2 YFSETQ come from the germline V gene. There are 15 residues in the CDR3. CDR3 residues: CASSSEGARGTEAFF. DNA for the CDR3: TGCGCCAGCAGCTCGGAGGGGGCAAGGGGCACTGAAGCTTTCTTT.

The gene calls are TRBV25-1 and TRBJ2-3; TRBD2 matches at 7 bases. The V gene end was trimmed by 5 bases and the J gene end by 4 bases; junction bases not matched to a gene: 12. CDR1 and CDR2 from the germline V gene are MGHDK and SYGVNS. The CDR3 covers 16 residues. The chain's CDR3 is CASSSTLGGSSDTQYF. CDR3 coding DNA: TGTGCCAGCAGTTCCACCCTGGGCGGGAGTTCAGATACGCAGTATTTT.

CDR3: CASSQGTIAGGYEQYF. Here the CDR3 DNA reads TGCGCCAGCAGCCAAGGGACTATTGCGGGAGGATACGAGCAGTACTTC. The rearrangement uses TRBV4-3 and TRBJ2-7; 8 nucleotides line up with TRBD2. From germline, CDR1 is LGHNA and CDR2 YSLEER. The J segment lost 4 bases and the V segment lost 1 base, leaving 9 bases of the junction unmatched. This CDR3 spans 16 amino acids.

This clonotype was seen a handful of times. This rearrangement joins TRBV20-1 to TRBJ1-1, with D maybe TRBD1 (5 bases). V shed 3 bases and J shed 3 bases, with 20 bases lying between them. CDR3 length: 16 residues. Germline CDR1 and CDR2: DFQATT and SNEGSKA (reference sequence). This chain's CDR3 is CSASWGSVLRDTEAFF. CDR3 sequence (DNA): TGCAGTGCTAGTTGGGGGTCGGTATTAAGGGACACTGAAGCTTTCTTT.

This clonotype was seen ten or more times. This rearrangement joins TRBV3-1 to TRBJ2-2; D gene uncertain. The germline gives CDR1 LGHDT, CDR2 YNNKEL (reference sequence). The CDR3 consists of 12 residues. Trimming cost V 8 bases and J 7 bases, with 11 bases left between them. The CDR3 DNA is TGTGCCAGCGGTGGGATGGTCGGGGAGCTGTTTTTT. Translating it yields CASGGMVGELFF.

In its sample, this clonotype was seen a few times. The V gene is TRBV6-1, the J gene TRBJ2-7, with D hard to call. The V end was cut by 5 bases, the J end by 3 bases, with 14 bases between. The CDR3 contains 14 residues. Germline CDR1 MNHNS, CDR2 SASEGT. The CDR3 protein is CASSPTGKNYEQYF. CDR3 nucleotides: TGTGCCAGCAGTCCCACCGGCAAGAACTACGAGCAGTACTTC.

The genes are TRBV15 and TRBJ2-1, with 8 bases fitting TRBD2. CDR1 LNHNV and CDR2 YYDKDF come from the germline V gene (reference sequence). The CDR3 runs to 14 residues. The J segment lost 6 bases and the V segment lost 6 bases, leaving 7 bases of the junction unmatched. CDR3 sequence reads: CATRGGGGSNEQFF. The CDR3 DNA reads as TGTGCCACCAGGGGGGGCGGGGGGAGCAATGAGCAGTTCTTC.

The CDR3 coding sequence is TGCAGTGCTCGTTGGAATTTAGACGAGCAGTACTTC. It is translated as CSARWNLDEQYF. The J gene is TRBJ2-7, the V gene TRBV20-1; D not certain. V was pared by 5 bases and J by 5 bases, with 13 bases between. The germline V gene has CDR1 DFQATT and CDR2 SNEGSKA (reference sequence). The CDR3 is 12 amino acids.

As DNA, the CDR3 is TGTGCCAGCTCTAGCGCACTAGCCAAAAACATTCAGTACTTC. Translation gives CASSSALAKNIQYF. The rearrangement joins TRBV2 to TRBJ2-4; possible D gene TRBD2, 6 bases. CDR1 SNHLY and CDR2 FYNNEI come from the germline V gene. Trimming removed 8 bases from V and 0 bases from J, with 11 bases in between. The CDR3 covers 14 residues.

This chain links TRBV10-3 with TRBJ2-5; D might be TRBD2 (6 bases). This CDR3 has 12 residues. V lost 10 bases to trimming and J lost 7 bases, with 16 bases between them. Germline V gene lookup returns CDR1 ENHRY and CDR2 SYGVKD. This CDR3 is CATDSPGGTQYF. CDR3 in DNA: TGTGCCACTGACAGTCCCGGGGGGACCCAGTACTTC.

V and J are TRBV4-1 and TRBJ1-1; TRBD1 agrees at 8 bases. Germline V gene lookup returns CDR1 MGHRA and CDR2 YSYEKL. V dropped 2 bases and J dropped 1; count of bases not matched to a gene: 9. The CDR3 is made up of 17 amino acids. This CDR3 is CASSQTGGRGKNTEAFF. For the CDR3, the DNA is TGCGCCAGCAGCCAAACAGGGGGACGCGGGAAGAACACTGAAGCTTTCTTT.

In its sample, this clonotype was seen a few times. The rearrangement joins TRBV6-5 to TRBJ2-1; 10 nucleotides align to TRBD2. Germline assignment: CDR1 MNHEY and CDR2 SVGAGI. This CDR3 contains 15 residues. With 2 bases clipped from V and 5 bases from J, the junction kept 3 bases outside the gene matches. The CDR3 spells CASSYLTSGDNEQFF. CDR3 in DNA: TGTGCCAGCAGTTACCTAACTAGCGGGGACAATGAGCAGTTCTTC.

Here the CDR3 reads CASSYRGGLNNEQFF. CDR3 DNA: TGTGCCAGCAGTTATAGGGGGGGCCTTAACAATGAGCAGTTCTTC. V and J are TRBV6-5 and TRBJ2-1; TRBD2 is a possible D gene (7 bases). Trimming shortened V by 3 bases and J by 5 bases, and 14 bases separated the two germline ends. Germline CDR1 MNHEY, CDR2 SVGAGI. The CDR3 has 15 amino acids.

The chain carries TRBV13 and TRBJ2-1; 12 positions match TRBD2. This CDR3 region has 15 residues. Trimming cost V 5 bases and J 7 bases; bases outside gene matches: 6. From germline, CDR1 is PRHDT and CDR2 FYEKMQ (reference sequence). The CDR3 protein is CASSRTSGNPNEQFF. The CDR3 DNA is TGTGCCAGCAGCCGGACTAGCGGGAACCCTAATGAGCAGTTCTTC. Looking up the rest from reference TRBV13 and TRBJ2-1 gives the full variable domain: AAGVIQSPRHLIKEKRETATLKCYPIPRHDTVYWYQQGPGQDPQFLISFYEKMQSDKGSIPDRFSAQQFSDYHSELNMSSLELGDSALYFCASSRTSGNPNEQFFGPGTRLTVL.

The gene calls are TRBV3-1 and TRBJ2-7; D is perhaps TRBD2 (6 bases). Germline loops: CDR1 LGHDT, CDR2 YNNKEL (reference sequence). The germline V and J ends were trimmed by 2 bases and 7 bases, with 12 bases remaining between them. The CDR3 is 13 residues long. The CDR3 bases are TGTGCCAGCAGCCAACGGGAGTCGGGGGAGCAGTACTTC. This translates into CASSQRESGEQYF.

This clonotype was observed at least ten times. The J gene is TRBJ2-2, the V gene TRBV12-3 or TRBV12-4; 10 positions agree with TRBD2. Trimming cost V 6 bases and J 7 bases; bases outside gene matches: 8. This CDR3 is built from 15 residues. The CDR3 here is CASSHLAGEIGELFF. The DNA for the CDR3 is TGTGCCAGCAGCCATCTAGCGGGGGAGATCGGGGAGCTGTTTTTT.

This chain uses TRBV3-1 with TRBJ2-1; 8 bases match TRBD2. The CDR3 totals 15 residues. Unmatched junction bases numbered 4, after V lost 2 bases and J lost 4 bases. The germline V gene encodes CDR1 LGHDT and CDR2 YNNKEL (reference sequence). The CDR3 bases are TGTGCCAGCAGCCAAAGACTAGCGTTGTACAATGAGCAGTTCTTC. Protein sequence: CASSQRLALYNEQFF.

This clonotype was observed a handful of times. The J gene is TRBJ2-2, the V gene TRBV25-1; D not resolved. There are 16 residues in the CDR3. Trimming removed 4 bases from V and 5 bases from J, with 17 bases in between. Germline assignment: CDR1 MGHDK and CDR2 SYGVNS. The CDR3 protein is CASSVSTRRWTGELFF. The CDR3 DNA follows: TGTGCCAGCAGTGTTAGTACCCGGCGGTGGACCGGGGAGCTGTTTTTT.